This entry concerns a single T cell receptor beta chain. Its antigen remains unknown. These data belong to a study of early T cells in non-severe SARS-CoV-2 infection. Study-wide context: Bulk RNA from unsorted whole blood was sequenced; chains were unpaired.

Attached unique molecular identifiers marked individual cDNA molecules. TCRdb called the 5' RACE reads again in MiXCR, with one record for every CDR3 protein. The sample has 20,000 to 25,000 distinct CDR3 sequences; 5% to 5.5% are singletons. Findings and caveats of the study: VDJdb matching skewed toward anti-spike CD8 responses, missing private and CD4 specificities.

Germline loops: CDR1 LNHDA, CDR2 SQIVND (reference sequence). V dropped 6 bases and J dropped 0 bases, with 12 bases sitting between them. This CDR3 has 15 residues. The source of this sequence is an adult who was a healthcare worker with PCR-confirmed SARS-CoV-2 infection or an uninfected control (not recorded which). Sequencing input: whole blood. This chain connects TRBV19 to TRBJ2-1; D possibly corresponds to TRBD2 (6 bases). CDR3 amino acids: CASRVGGFSYNEQFF. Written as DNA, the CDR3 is TGTGCCAGTAGGGTCGGGGGATTCTCCTACAATGAGCAGTTCTTC.